The 9 T cell receptor beta chains given below trace back to one sample, sequenced in a study of T cell repertoires in cytomegalovirus infection (dated by TCRdb to the late 2010s). For these receptors, no antigen is known. The meaning of the sample's treatment or condition label: in vitro stimulation with specific CMV peptide epitopes to enrich CMV-specific T cells. Sequencing was performed on an Illumina HiSeq 1500. TCRdb ran its own pipeline on the public reads, namely fastp trimming at Q25 and MiXCR clone calling, and kept in-frame beta chains. Merged by CDR3 protein, the rows form single entries marked with the most common genes and DNA. The sample includes 300,000 to 400,000 distinct CDR3 sequences, with almost 30% observed a single time. Approximately 20% of the sample is in the top ten clones. The sequenced sample was cultured PBMCs, obtained from culture after CMV antigen stimulation. Source of these receptors: a human donor in good health (CMV status not recorded). Some clones in this sample may be carry-over from other donors' samples.

This clonotype was detected ten times or more. This chain uses TRBV7-2 with TRBJ2-3; no reliable D call. Germline V lookup: CDR1 SGHTA, CDR2 FQGNSA. The CDR3 has 13 amino acids. V lost 5 bases to trimming and J lost 5 bases, with 11 bases between them. DNA for the CDR3: TGTGCCAGCAGCCCACAAGCCGGAGATACGCAGTATTTT. Amino acids: CASSPQAGDTQYF. Variable domain in full (rest from reference TRBV7-2 and TRBJ2-3): GAGVSQSPSNKVTEKGKDVELRCDPISGHTALYWYRQSLGQGLEFLIYFQGNSAPDKSGLPSDRFSAERTGGSVSTLTIQRTQQEDSAVYLCASSPQAGDTQYFGPGTRLTVL.

This clonotype was found many times. The chain joins TRBV5-1 to TRBJ2-5; D is perhaps TRBD2 (5 bases). This CDR3 region has 16 residues. V was pared by 0 bases and J by 2 bases, with 14 bases between. Germline V gene data show CDR1 as SGHRS and CDR2 as YFSETQ. Here the CDR3 reads CASSLAPLTGQETQYF. In DNA, the CDR3 is TGCGCCAGCAGCTTGGCACCACTGACGGGGCAAGAGACCCAGTACTTC.

This clonotype appeared a few times. V usage is TRBV19 and J usage is TRBJ2-1; 7 nucleotides agree with TRBD2. V lost 4 bases, J lost 6 bases, and 12 bases stayed unmatched. CDR1 and CDR2 from the germline V gene are LNHDA and SQIVND (reference sequence). This CDR3 contains 16 residues. CDR3 DNA sequence: TGTGCCAGTAGTACCTTTAGCGGGTTCACCTCCAATGAGCAGTTCTTC. Protein: CASSTFSGFTSNEQFF.

The V call is TRBV28, the J call TRBJ2-4, with TRBD1 as a possible D gene (7 bases). V lost 6 bases to trimming and J lost 4 bases, with 13 bases between them. Germline V gene lookup returns CDR1 MDHEN and CDR2 SYDVKM. CDR3 length: 14 amino acids. DNA for the CDR3: TGTGCCAGCAGCGCGGGACAGCAGAAAAACATTCAGTACTTC. This encodes CASSAGQQKNIQYF.

The chain links TRBV12-3 or TRBV12-4 to TRBJ2-1; D is tentatively TRBD1 or TRBD2 (5 bases each). With 1 base removed from V and 6 bases from J, the gap between germline ends came to 13 bases. The CDR3 is made up of 15 amino acids. The CDR3 region is CASSLESWGSNEQFF. CDR3 nucleotide sequence: TGTGCCAGCAGTTTAGAAAGCTGGGGGAGCAATGAGCAGTTCTTC.

The V and J genes are TRBV10-2 and TRBJ1-2, with D unclear. V was clipped by 8 bases and J by 0 bases, with 13 bases between them. CDR3 size: 14 residues. Germline lookup yields CDR1 WSHSY and CDR2 SAAADI. The CDR3 protein is CASGRAQTNYGYTF. The CDR3 DNA follows: TGCGCCAGCGGGAGGGCGCAGACTAACTATGGCTACACCTTC.

This clonotype was detected many times. J is TRBJ1-5 and V is TRBV7-2, with 10 bases lining up with TRBD1. The CDR3 spans 15 residues. Germline-derived CDR1 and CDR2 are SGHTA and FQGNSA. The J segment lost 4 bases and the V segment lost 3 bases, leaving 3 bases of the junction unmatched. The CDR3 is CASSLTGGRNQPQHF. As DNA, the CDR3 is TGTGCCAGCAGCTTGACAGGGGGCCGTAATCAGCCCCAGCATTTT.

This chain connects TRBV7-3 to TRBJ2-1; possibly TRBD1 for D (5 bases). CDR1 and CDR2 from the germline V gene are SGHTA and FQGTGA. The CDR3 loop spans 13 amino acids. Trimming shortened V by 1 base and J by 9 bases, and 10 bases separated the two germline ends. The CDR3 loop reads CASSLMGRGEQFF. The CDR3 DNA sequence: TGTGCCAGCAGCTTAATGGGGCGCGGTGAGCAGTTCTTC.

The chain is built from TRBV29-1 and TRBJ1-4; TRBD1 is a possible D gene (5 bases). Germline V gene sequence: CDR1 SQVTM, CDR2 ANQGSEA. The CDR3 has 15 amino acids. V dropped 6 bases and J dropped 5 bases, with 19 bases sitting between them. CDR3 in amino acids: CSVCLLGGENEKLFF. CDR3 nucleotide sequence: TGCAGCGTATGTTTATTGGGGGGAGAAAATGAAAAACTGTTTTTT.